This T cell receptor (beta chain) stems from a study of tumor-infiltrating lymphocytes in primary liver carcinoma. The researchers produced TCR beta cDNA from roughly 500 ng total RNA with a constant-region primer. Generation of the TCR beta libraries relied on three nested multiplex PCR rounds using slightly modified ARM-PCR. The opening two PCR rounds, around 10 cycles each, paired TRBV1-TRBV30 forward primers with a C-beta reverse primer. TCRdb analysed the multiplex PCR reads with MiXCR anew, one entry per CDR3 protein. This table holds about 99,000 distinct CDR3 sequences, roughly 69% found once. The CDR3 extends over 18 amino acids. The germline V and J ends were trimmed by 2 bases and 1 base, with 21 bases remaining between them. CDR1 and CDR2 from the germline V gene are MGHDK and SYGVNS. It was from about 21-30 mg of unsorted bulk tissue that RNA and DNA were co-extracted. Over 85% of the cells were viable tumor cells in every tumor sample.

This clonotype was counted many times. Its antigen remains unidentified. The study's findings and limits: Tumor-adjacent and tumor-blood pairs shared a smaller degree of overlap than tumor region pairs. It was in tumors, not blood, that the top-250-clone fraction was significantly higher (p = 0.039). Only about 7.5-24% of top clones showed up in all five tumor regions.

This TCR was sampled from a woman aged 60-70 years with primary liver carcinoma and hepatitis B virus infection. The specimen was liver tumor tissue from sampling region 5. The subset: tumor region T5, tumor centre. The rearrangement links TRBV25-1 to TRBJ2-7; D call uncertain. As DNA, the CDR3 is TGTGCCAGCAGTGAAGGATGGTCCTCCCTAAGCACTTCCTACGAGCAGTACTTC. This gives the protein CASSEGWSSLSTSYEQYF.